This TCR beta chain is from a study of cytomegalovirus exposure and HLA in healthy donors. The PCR used 60 Vbeta and 13 Jbeta primers. Measured with immunoSEQ multiplex PCR; TCRdb has only the in-frame clones, and not every one. The sample lists some 150,000 clones, roughly 63% occurring once. The table lists this clone with a few counts. From germline, CDR1 is SGHAT and CDR2 FQNNGV. This CDR3 has 15 amino acids. Unmatched junction bases numbered 7, after V lost 4 bases and J lost 7 bases. The sample was PBMCs. This sequence joins TRBV11-2 and TRBJ1-4, with 9 bases lining up with TRBD1. This clonotype was obtained from a woman in her fifties or sixties in good health and CMV-seropositive. As DNA, the CDR3 is TGTGCCAGCAGCTCCCGGGACAGGGACTTTGAAAAACTGTTTTTT. It codes for CASSSRDRDFEKLFF. Variable domain in full (rest from reference TRBV11-2 and TRBJ1-4): EAGVAQSPRYKIIEKRQSVAFWCNPISGHATLYWYQQILGQGPKLLIQFQNNGVVDDSQLPKDRFSAERLKGVDSTLKIQPAKLEDSAVYLCASSSRDRDFEKLFFGSGTQLSVL.